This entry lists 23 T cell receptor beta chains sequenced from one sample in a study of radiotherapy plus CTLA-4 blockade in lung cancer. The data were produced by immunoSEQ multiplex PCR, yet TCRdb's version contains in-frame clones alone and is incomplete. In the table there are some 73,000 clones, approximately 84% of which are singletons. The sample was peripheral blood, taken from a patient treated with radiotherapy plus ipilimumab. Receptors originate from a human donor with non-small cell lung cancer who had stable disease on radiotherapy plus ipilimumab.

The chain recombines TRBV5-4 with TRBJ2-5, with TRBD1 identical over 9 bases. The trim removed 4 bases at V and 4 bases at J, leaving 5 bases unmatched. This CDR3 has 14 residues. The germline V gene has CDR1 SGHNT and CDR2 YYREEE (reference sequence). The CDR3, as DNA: TGTGCCAGCAGCCCCGGACAGGGGAGAGAGACCCAGTACTTC. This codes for CASSPGQGRETQYF.

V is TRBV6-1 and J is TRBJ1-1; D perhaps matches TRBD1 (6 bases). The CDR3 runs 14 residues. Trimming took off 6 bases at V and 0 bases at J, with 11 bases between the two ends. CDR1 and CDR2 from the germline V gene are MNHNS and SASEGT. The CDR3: CASSRDTMNTEAFF. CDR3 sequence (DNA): TGTGCCAGCAGCCGGGACACCATGAACACTGAAGCTTTCTTT.

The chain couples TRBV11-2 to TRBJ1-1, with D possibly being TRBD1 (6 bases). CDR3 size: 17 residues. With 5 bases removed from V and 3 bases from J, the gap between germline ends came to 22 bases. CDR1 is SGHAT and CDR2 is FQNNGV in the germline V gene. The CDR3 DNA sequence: TGTGCCAGCAGCCCCCTGGGAGGGGGAGGTTTTTACACTGAAGCTTTCTTT. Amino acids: CASSPLGGGGFYTEAFF.

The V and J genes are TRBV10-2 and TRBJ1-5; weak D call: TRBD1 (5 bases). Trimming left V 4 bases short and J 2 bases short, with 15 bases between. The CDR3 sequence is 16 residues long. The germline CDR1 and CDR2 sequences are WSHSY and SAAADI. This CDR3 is CASSGLRDSGNQPQHF. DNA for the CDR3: TGCGCCAGCAGTGGACTTCGGGACTCGGGCAATCAGCCCCAGCATTTT.

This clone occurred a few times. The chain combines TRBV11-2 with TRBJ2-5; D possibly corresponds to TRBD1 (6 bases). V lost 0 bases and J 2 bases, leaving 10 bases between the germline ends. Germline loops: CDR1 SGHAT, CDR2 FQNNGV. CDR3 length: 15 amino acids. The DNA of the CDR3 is TGTGCCAGCAGCTTAGACGGGACACCTCAAGAGACCCAGTACTTC. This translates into CASSLDGTPQETQYF.

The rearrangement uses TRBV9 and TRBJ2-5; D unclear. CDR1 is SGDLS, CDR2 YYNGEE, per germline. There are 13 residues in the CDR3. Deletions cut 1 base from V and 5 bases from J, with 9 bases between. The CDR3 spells CASSVRQSETQYF. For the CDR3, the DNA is TGTGCCAGCAGCGTACGACAATCCGAGACCCAGTACTTC.

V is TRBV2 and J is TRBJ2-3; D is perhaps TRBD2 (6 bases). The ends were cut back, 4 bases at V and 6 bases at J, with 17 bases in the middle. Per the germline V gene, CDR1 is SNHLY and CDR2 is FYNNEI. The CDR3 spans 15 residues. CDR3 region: CASSGGDRGWDTQYF. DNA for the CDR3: TGTGCCAGCAGTGGGGGCGACCGGGGGTGGGATACGCAGTATTTT.

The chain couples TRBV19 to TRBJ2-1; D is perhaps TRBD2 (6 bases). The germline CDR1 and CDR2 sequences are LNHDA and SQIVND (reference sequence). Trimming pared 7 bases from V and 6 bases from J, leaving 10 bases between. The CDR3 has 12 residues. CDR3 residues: CASTGDGNEQFF. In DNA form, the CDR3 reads TGTGCCAGTACGGGAGACGGCAATGAGCAGTTCTTC.

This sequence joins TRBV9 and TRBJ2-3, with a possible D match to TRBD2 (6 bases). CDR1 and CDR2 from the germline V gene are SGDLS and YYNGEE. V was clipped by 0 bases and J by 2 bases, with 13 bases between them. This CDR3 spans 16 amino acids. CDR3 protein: CASSVVWDLATDTQYF. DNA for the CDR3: TGTGCCAGCAGCGTAGTTTGGGACTTGGCCACAGATACGCAGTATTTT.

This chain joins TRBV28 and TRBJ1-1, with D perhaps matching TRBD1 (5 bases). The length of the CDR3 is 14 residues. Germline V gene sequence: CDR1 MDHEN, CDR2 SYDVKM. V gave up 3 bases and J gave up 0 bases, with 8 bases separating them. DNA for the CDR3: TGTGCCAGCAGTTTGGGGGTGATGAACACTGAAGCTTTCTTT. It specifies CASSLGVMNTEAFF.

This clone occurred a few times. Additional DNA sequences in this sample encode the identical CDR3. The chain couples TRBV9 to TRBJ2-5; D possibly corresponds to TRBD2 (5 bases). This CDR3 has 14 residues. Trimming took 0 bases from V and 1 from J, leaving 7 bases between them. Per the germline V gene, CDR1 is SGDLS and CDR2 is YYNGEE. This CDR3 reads CASSVGGAQETQYF. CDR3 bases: TGTGCCAGCAGCGTAGGGGGAGCCCAAGAGACCCAGTACTTC.

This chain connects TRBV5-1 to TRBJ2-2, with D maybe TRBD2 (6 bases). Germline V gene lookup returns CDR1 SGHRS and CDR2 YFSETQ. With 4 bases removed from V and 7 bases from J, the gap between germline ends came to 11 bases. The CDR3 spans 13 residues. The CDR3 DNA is TGCGCCAGCAGCCTTTGGGGGGTCGGGGAGCTGTTTTTT. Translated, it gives CASSLWGVGELFF.

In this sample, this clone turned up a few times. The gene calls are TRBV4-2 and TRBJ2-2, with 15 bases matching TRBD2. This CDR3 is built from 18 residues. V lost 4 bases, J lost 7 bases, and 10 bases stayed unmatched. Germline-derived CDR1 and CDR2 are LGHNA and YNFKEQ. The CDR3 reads CASSLSGLAGGEGGELFF. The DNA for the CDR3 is TGTGCCAGCAGCCTCTCGGGACTAGCGGGAGGTGAGGGCGGGGAGCTGTTTTTT.

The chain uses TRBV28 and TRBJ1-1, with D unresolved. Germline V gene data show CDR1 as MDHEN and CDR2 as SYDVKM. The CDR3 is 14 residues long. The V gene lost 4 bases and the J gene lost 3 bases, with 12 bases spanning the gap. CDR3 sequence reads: CASSSWGLDTEAFF. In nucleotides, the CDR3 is TGTGCCAGCAGTTCCTGGGGTTTGGACACTGAAGCTTTCTTT.

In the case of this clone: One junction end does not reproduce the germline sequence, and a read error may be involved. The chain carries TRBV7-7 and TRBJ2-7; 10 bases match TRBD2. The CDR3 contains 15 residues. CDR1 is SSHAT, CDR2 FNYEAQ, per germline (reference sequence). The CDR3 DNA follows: TGTGCTAGCAGCGCGGGACTAGCGTTGTCCTACGAGCAGTACTTC. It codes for CASSAGLALSYEQYF.

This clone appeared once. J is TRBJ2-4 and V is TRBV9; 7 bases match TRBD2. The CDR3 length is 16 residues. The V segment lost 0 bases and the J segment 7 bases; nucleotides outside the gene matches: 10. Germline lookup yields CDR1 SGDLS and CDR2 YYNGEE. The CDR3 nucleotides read TGTGCCAGCAGCGTAGCGGATCGGGGGAGGGAGAACATTCAGTACTTC. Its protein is CASSVADRGRENIQYF.

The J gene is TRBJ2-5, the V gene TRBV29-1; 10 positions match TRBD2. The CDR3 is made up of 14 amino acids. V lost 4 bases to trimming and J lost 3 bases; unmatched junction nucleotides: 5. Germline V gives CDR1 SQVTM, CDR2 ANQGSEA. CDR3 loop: CSVGGLAGEETQYF. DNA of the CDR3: TGCAGCGTTGGAGGCCTAGCGGGAGAAGAGACCCAGTACTTC.

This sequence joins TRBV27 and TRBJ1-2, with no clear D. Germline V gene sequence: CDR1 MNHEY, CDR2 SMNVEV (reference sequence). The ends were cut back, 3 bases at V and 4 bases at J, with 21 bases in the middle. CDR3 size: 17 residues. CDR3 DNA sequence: TGTGCCAGCAGTTTTAGATTGCTCGACGCGGGCTCCTATGGCTACACCTTC. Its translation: CASSFRLLDAGSYGYTF.

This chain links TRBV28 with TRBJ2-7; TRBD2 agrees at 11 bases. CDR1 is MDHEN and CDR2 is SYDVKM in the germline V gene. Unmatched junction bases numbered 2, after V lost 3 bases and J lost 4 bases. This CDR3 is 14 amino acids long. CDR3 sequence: CASSFSSGGYEQYF. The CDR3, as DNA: TGTGCCAGCAGTTTCTCTAGCGGGGGGTACGAGCAGTACTTC. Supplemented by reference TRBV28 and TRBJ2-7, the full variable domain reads DVKVTQSSRYLVKRTGEKVFLECVQDMDHENMFWYRQDPGLGLRLIYFSYDVKMKEKGDIPEGYSVSREKKERFSLILESASTNQTSMYLCASSFSSGGYEQYFGPGTRLTVT.

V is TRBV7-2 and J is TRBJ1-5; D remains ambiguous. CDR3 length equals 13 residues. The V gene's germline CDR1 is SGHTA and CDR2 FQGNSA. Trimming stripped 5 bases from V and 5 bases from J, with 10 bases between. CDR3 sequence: CASSLGHYQPQHF. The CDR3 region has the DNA TGTGCCAGCAGCCTCGGGCATTATCAGCCCCAGCATTTT.

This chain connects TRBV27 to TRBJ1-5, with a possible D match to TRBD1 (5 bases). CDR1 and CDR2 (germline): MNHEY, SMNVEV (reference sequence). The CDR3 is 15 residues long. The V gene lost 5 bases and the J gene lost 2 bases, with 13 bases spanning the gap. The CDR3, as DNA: TGTGCCAGCAGTCCTAGGGGTGGCCGCAATCAGCCCCAGCATTTT. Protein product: CASSPRGGRNQPQHF.

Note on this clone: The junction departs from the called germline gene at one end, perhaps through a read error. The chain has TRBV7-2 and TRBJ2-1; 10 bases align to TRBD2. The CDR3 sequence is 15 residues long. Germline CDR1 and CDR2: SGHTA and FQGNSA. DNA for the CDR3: TGTGCCAGCAGCATAGCGGGAGGCTCCTACAATGAGCAGTTCTTC. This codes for CASSIAGGSYNEQFF.

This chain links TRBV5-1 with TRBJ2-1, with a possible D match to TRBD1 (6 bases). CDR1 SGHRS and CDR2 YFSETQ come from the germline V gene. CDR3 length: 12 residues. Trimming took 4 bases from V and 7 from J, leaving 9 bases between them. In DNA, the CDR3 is TGCGCCAGCAGCAATAGGGGGAATGAGCAGTTCTTC. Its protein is CASSNRGNEQFF.